Below are 26 T cell receptor beta chains sequenced from a single sample in a study of shared clonotypes between healthy human individuals. Sequencing was performed with immunoSEQ multiplex PCR; in TCRdb, only in-frame clones are kept and a portion is missing. The sample lists about 610,000 clones, approximately 97% occurring once. The sequencing sample was made of naive CD4+ T cells sorted from blood. Subset reported: CD45RA+ positively selected. The receptors come from a woman in her twenties or thirties in good health.

The chain couples TRBV5-8 to TRBJ2-3; no clear D. Germline assignment: CDR1 SGHTS and CDR2 YDEGEE. The germline V and J ends were trimmed by 0 bases and 0 bases, with 14 bases remaining between them. CDR3 length: 17 residues. CDR3 residues: CASSLGLLLESTDTQYF. DNA of the CDR3: TGTGCCAGCAGCTTGGGTCTACTCCTTGAAAGCACAGATACGCAGTATTTT.

This chain connects TRBV5-1 to TRBJ1-1; no definite D call. The V and J ends lost 2 bases and 3 bases respectively, with 11 bases between them. The CDR3 totals 14 residues. Germline CDR1 and CDR2: SGHRS and YFSETQ. CDR3 in amino acids: CASSLEGLDTEAFF. The CDR3 nucleotides read TGCGCCAGCAGCTTAGAAGGGCTGGACACTGAAGCTTTCTTT.

The chain combines TRBV30 with TRBJ1-5; perhaps TRBD1 as D (6 bases). The germline CDR1 and CDR2 sequences are GTSNPN and SVGIG (reference sequence). Trimming removed 8 bases at V and 4 bases at J, with 12 bases between. This CDR3 region has 12 residues. CDR3 nucleotides: TGTGCCGCTAATAGGGGGAATCAGCCCCAGCATTTT. Residues: CAANRGNQPQHF.

This clone was recorded only once. The chain employs TRBV11-2 and TRBJ2-3; 9 positions agree with TRBD2. There are 15 residues in the CDR3. Germline CDR1 reads SGHAT; CDR2 reads FQNNGV. Losses at the gene ends were 5 bases for V and 7 bases for J; bases not matched to a gene: 10. In nucleotides, the CDR3 is TGTGCCAGCAGCCTGACTAGCGGAGGGGGGAATACGCAGTATTTT. It translates to CASSLTSGGGNTQYF.

The chain employs TRBV29-1 and TRBJ1-1, with a weak D call TRBD1 (6 bases). Germline values: CDR1 SQVTM, CDR2 ANQGSEA. Trimming pared 6 bases from V and 0 bases from J, leaving 14 bases between. CDR3 length equals 14 residues. Here the CDR3 DNA reads TGCAGCGTCGCTGGACAGTTCATGAACACTGAAGCTTTCTTT. Protein: CSVAGQFMNTEAFF. Based on the CDR3 plus reference TRBV29-1 and TRBJ1-1, the full variable domain is SAVISQKPSRDICQRGTSLTIQCQVDSQVTMMFWYRQQPGQSLTLIATANQGSEATYESGFVIDKFPISRPNLTFSTLTVSNMSPEDSSIYLCSVAGQFMNTEAFFGQGTRLTVV.

V and J are TRBV30 and TRBJ1-2; D uncertain. The CDR3 sequence is 14 residues long. V was pared by 7 bases and J by 1 base, with 16 bases between. Per germline, CDR1 GTSNPN and CDR2 SVGIG (reference sequence). The CDR3 DNA sequence: TGTGCCTCTGCGACCCCGCCCCTTAACTATGGCTACACCTTC. This codes for CASATPPLNYGYTF.

A single count supports this clone. This chain links TRBV6-6 with TRBJ2-7, with D possibly TRBD2 on 5 matching bases. This CDR3 has 14 amino acids. Between the trimmed V and J ends, which lost 0 bases and 3 bases, there was a span of 9 bases. Germline V gene data show CDR1 as MNHNY and CDR2 as SVGAGI (reference sequence). CDR3 in DNA: TGTGCCAGCAGTTACTCTGAGGGAAGCTACGAGCAGTACTTC. Amino acid sequence: CASSYSEGSYEQYF.

As regards this clone: This same CDR3 is encoded by further DNA sequences in the sample. V gene TRBV9 combines with J gene TRBJ1-1; D call uncertain. There are 13 residues in the CDR3. V was pared by 0 bases and J by 2 bases, with 5 bases between. From germline, CDR1 is SGDLS and CDR2 YYNGEE. In DNA form, the CDR3 reads TGTGCCAGCAGCGTAGCGGTCAACACTGAAGCTTTCTTT. Encoded protein: CASSVAVNTEAFF.

V gene TRBV29-1 combines with J gene TRBJ2-5; 7 nucleotides agree with TRBD2. Germline V gives CDR1 SQVTM, CDR2 ANQGSEA. The CDR3 length is 13 residues. Trimming took 6 bases from V and 5 from J; bases not matched to a gene: 9. CDR3 sequence reads: CSVYASGRETQYF. The CDR3 region has the DNA TGCAGCGTGTACGCTAGCGGCAGGGAGACCCAGTACTTC.

On this clone itself: The sample contains more than one DNA sequence encoding this CDR3. The CDR3 here is CASSLDGPSGNTIYF. The CDR3 coding sequence is TGCGCCAGCAGCTTGGACGGCCCCTCTGGAAACACCATATATTTT. This chain uses TRBV5-1 with TRBJ1-3, with D uncertain. Germline assignment: CDR1 SGHRS and CDR2 YFSETQ. The V and J ends lost 0 bases and 0 bases respectively, with 7 bases between them. The CDR3 loop spans 15 amino acids.

The rearrangement links TRBV28 to TRBJ2-1; 8 nucleotides line up with TRBD1. Germline-derived CDR1 and CDR2 are MDHEN and SYDVKM. V lost 3 bases, J lost 7 bases, and 5 bases stayed unmatched. The CDR3 extends over 14 amino acids. CDR3 in DNA: TGTGCCAGCAGTTTCCCGACAGGGGTTAATGAGCAGTTCTTC. This sequence encodes CASSFPTGVNEQFF.

V is TRBV28 and J is TRBJ2-7; a weak D match, TRBD2 (6 bases). V lost 2 bases to trimming and J lost 6 bases, with 14 bases between them. Germline V CDR1 and CDR2: MDHEN, SYDVKM. The CDR3 is 14 residues long. CDR3 protein: CASSLRGARREQYF. As DNA, the CDR3 is TGTGCCAGCAGTTTACGCGGGGCTCGTCGCGAGCAGTACTTC. Drawing the rest from reference TRBV28 and TRBJ2-7, the complete variable domain is DVKVTQSSRYLVKRTGEKVFLECVQDMDHENMFWYRQDPGLGLRLIYFSYDVKMKEKGDIPEGYSVSREKKERFSLILESASTNQTSMYLCASSLRGARREQYFGPGTRLTVT.

The chain recombines TRBV10-2 with TRBJ1-5; TRBD1 matches at 7 bases. The CDR3 has 14 amino acids. CDR1 is WSHSY, CDR2 SAAADI, per germline. V trimming: 3 bases; J trimming: 5 bases; junction bases outside the gene matches: 4. For the CDR3, the DNA is TGCGCCAGCAGTGATGCACAGGGGTATCAGCCCCAGCATTTT. Encoded protein: CASSDAQGYQPQHF.

The CDR3 sequence: CASMAPSGDEQYF. The CDR3 DNA follows: TGTGCCAGCATGGCCCCCTCGGGGGACGAGCAGTACTTC. The rearrangement joins TRBV28 to TRBJ2-5; possibly TRBD2 for D (6 bases). The J call is uncertain, as TRBJ2-7 better fits the DNA end. The CDR3 is 13 residues long. Germline CDR1 and CDR2: MDHEN and SYDVKM.

The CDR3 DNA sequence: TGTGCCAGCAGTTTATTGGGACTAGCGGGAGCGCCTATCTCCTACGAGCAGTACTTC. It yields the protein CASSLLGLAGAPISYEQYF. The chain couples TRBV28 to TRBJ2-7, with 14 bases identical to TRBD2. CDR1 is MDHEN and CDR2 is SYDVKM in the germline V gene. After removal of 1 base from V and 0 bases from J, the junction contained 8 bases not matched to a gene. The CDR3 runs to 19 residues.

The chain uses TRBV28 and TRBJ2-7; unclear D gene. The germline V gene has CDR1 MDHEN and CDR2 SYDVKM. This CDR3 region has 16 residues. V lost 2 bases and J 3 bases, leaving 17 bases between the germline ends. The CDR3 bases are TGTGCCAGCAGTTTAAATCAAGGGTGGGGAAGCTACGAGCAGTACTTC. Protein: CASSLNQGWGSYEQYF.

V usage is TRBV4-1 and J usage is TRBJ2-7; TRBD2 agrees at 8 bases. This CDR3 spans 16 amino acids. V shed 4 bases and J 1 base; nucleotides not matched to a gene: 9. Germline-derived CDR1 and CDR2 are MGHRA and YSYEKL. The CDR3, as DNA: TGCGCCAGCAGCCCCGGTGGGACTAGACGTTCCTACGAGCAGTACTTC. It encodes CASSPGGTRRSYEQYF.

V is TRBV19 and J is TRBJ1-5; D ambiguous. This CDR3 has 14 amino acids. Germline V gene data show CDR1 as LNHDA and CDR2 as SQIVND (reference sequence). V was shortened by 10 bases and J by 1 base, with 14 bases between the two germline ends. CDR3 nucleotides: TGTGCCACCGCAACAGTGGGAAGCAATCAGCCCCAGCATTTT. Translation gives CATATVGSNQPQHF.

The CDR3 loop reads CASSRIPQGNTIYF. The CDR3 DNA follows: TGCGCCAGCAGCCGCATCCCTCAGGGAAACACCATATATTTT. V is TRBV4-1 and J is TRBJ1-3; D gene uncertain. The CDR3 totals 14 residues. Looked up from germline, CDR1 is MGHRA and CDR2 is YSYEKL. V was shortened by 4 bases and J by 4 bases, with 11 bases between the two germline ends.

The V and J genes are TRBV28 and TRBJ1-6; D is possibly TRBD1 (5 bases). This CDR3 spans 15 amino acids. V was cut by 6 bases and J by 6 bases, with 15 bases left in between. Per germline, CDR1 MDHEN and CDR2 SYDVKM. CDR3 bases: TGTGCCAGCAGCCCCCGGCGGGACTTTAATTCACCCCTCCACTTT. Protein sequence: CASSPRRDFNSPLHF.

This clone was seen more than once but under ten times. The V call is TRBV19, the J call TRBJ1-1, with a tentative D call TRBD1 (6 bases). V lost 5 bases and J 2 bases, leaving 12 bases between the germline ends. This CDR3 has 14 amino acids. Germline assignment: CDR1 LNHDA and CDR2 SQIVND (reference sequence). This CDR3 reads CASSRGRGNTEAFF. For the CDR3, the DNA is TGTGCCAGTAGTCGGGGCAGGGGTAACACTGAAGCTTTCTTT.

The chain uses TRBV2 and TRBJ1-3, with D tentatively TRBD1 (6 bases). There are 16 residues in the CDR3. CDR1 is SNHLY, CDR2 FYNNEI, per germline. Trimming took off 3 bases at V and 3 bases at J, with 15 bases between the two ends. The CDR3 spells CASSDLPGAYGNTIYF. The CDR3 region has the DNA TGTGCCAGCAGTGATCTTCCGGGGGCCTATGGAAACACCATATATTTT.

The V call is TRBV5-4, the J call TRBJ2-1; no reliable D call. Germline V gene sequence: CDR1 SGHNT, CDR2 YYREEE (reference sequence). The CDR3 runs 17 residues. V lost 2 bases and J 0 bases, leaving 15 bases between the germline ends. The CDR3 DNA sequence: TGTGCCAGCAGCTTAAAGACCGCCACTCTCTCCTACAATGAGCAGTTCTTC. It encodes CASSLKTATLSYNEQFF.

This clone was counted once. V is TRBV28 and J is TRBJ1-4, with a tentative D call TRBD1 (6 bases). The ends were cut back, 3 bases at V and 7 bases at J, with 15 bases in the middle. Germline V gene lookup returns CDR1 MDHEN and CDR2 SYDVKM. The CDR3 totals 15 residues. The CDR3 DNA sequence: TGTGCCAGCAGTTTCCTTCAGGGGCTAGGTGAAAAACTGTTTTTT. Translating it yields CASSFLQGLGEKLFF. Filled out from reference TRBV28 and TRBJ1-4, the complete variable domain reads DVKVTQSSRYLVKRTGEKVFLECVQDMDHENMFWYRQDPGLGLRLIYFSYDVKMKEKGDIPEGYSVSREKKERFSLILESASTNQTSMYLCASSFLQGLGEKLFFGSGTQLSVL.

The rearrangement uses TRBV9 and TRBJ2-5; no definite D call. The CDR3 covers 11 residues. Germline CDR1 is SGDLS and CDR2 is YYNGEE. V was cut by 4 bases and J by 4 bases, with 5 bases left in between. CDR3 nucleotides: TGTGCCAGCAGCCAAGGAGAGACCCAGTACTTC. Its protein is CASSQGETQYF.

The gene calls are TRBV28 and TRBJ1-2; D is ambiguous. The V end lost 7 bases, the J end lost 1 base, and 10 bases lay between the germline ends. In germline, CDR1 is MDHEN, CDR2 SYDVKM. This CDR3 is built from 13 residues. This CDR3 is CASKSPRNYGYTF. The DNA of the CDR3 is TGTGCCAGCAAATCCCCCCGTAACTATGGCTACACCTTC.